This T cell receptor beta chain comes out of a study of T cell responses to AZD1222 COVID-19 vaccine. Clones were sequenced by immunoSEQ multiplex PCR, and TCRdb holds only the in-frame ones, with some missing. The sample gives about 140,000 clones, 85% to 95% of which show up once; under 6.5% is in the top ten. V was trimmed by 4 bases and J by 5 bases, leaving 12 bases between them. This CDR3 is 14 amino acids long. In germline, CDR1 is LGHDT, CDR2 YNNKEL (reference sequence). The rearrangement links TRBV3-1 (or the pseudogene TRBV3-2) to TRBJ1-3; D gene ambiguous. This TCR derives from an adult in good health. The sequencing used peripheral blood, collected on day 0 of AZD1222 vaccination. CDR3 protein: CASSPRSRRNTIYF. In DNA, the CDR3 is TGTGCCAGCAGCCCGCGATCCCGACGAAACACCATATATTTT.